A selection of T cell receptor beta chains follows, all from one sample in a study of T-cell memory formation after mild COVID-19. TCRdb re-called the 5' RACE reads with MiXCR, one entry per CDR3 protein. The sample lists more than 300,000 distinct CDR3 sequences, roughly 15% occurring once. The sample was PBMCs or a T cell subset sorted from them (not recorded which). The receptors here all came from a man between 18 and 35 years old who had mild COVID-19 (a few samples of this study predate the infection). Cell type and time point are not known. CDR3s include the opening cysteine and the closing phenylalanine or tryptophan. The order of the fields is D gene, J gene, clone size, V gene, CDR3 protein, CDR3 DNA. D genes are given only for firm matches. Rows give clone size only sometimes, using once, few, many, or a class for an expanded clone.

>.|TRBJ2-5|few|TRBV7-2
CASSPRDLQETQYF
TGTGCCAGCAGCCCACGGGACCTCCAAGAGACCCAGTACTTC
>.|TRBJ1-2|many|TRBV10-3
CAISEAVTEPLGYTF
TGTGCCATCAGTGAGGCCGTGACGGAACCTCTCGGCTACACCTTC
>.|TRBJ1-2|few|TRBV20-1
CSAIPGATSFLGYTF
TGCAGTGCTATACCGGGAGCCACATCTTTCCTTGGCTACACCTTC
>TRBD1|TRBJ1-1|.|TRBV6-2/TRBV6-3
CASSERTGTEAFF
TGTGCCAGCAGTGAGAGGACAGGCACTGAAGCTTTCTTT
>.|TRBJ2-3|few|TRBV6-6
CASSPDSQFNRTDTQYF
TGTGCCAGCAGTCCCGACTCTCAGTTCAACCGCACAGATACGCAGTATTTT
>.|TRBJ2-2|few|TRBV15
CATSRDKSRDSTGELFF
TGTGCCACCAGCAGAGATAAGTCGCGGGACAGCACCGGGGAGCTGTTTTTT
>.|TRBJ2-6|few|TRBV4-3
CASSQGAASGANVLTF
TGCGCCAGCAGCCAAGGAGCCGCTTCTGGGGCCAACGTCCTGACTTTC
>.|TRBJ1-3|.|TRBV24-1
CATSEGVGNTIYF
TGTGCCACCAGTGAGGGGGTTGGAAACACCATATATTTT
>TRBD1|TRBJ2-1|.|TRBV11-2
CASSWDRGGGSYNEQFF
TGTGCCAGCAGCTGGGACAGGGGGGGAGGTTCCTACAATGAGCAGTTCTTC
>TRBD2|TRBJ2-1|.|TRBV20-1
CSAILRAGEQFF
TGCAGTGCTATACTCCGAGCGGGGGAGCAGTTCTTC
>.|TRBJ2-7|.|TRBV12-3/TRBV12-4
CASTPSWGPTYEQYF
TGTGCCAGCACCCCATCATGGGGGCCCACCTACGAGCAGTACTTC
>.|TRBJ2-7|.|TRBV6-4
CAMQTGQEQYF
TGTGCCATGCAGACAGGACAAGAGCAGTACTTC
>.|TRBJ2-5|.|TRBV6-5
CASRPRRLETQYF
TGTGCCAGCAGGCCCCGTCGGTTGGAGACCCAGTACTTC
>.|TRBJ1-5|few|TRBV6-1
CASTGWGAGNQPQHF
TGTGCCAGCACGGGCTGGGGGGCCGGCAATCAGCCCCAGCATTTT
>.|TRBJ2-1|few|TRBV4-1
CASSQEGRVEYNEQFF
TGCGCCAGCAGCCAAGAGGGGCGGGTCGAGTACAATGAGCAGTTCTTC
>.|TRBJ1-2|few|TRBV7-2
CASSFQGYGYTF
TGTGCCAGCAGCTTCCAGGGTTATGGCTACACCTTC
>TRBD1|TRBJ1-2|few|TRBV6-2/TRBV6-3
CASSTRTGEGYGYTF
TGTGCCAGCAGTACCCGGACAGGGGAAGGCTATGGCTACACCTTC
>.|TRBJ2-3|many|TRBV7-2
CASSLALGFRGTQYF
TGTGCCAGCAGCTTAGCCCTAGGCTTCCGTGGTACGCAGTATTTT
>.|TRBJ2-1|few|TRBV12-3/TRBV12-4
CASSLTLAVEQFF
TGTGCCAGCAGTTTAACTCTAGCCGTGGAGCAGTTCTTC
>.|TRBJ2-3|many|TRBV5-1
CASSLRTDLTDTQYF
TGCGCCAGCAGCCTCCGGACAGACCTCACAGATACGCAGTATTTT
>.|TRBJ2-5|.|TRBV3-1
CASSQQDGQETQYF
TGTGCCAGCAGCCAACAAGACGGTCAAGAGACCCAGTACTTC
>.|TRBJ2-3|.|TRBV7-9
CASSLIGRVTDTQYF
TGTGCCAGCAGCTTAATCGGCAGGGTTACAGATACGCAGTATTTT
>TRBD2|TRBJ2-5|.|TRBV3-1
CASSYSGRQETQYF
TGTGCCAGCAGCTATAGCGGGAGGCAAGAGACCCAGTACTTC
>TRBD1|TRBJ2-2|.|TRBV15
CATSSRDRANTGELFF
TGTGCCACCAGTTCGCGGGACAGGGCGAACACCGGGGAGCTGTTTTTT
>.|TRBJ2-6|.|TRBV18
CASSPPTGANVLTF
TGTGCCAGCTCACCACCGACTGGGGCCAACGTCCTGACTTTC
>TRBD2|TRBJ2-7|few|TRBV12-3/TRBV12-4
CASSPTSGPYEQYF
TGTGCCAGCAGTCCCACTAGCGGCCCCTACGAGCAGTACTTC
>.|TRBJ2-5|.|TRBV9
CASSVVGEGTQYF
TGTGCCAGCAGCGTAGTTGGTGAGGGGACCCAGTACTTC
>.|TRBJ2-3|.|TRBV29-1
CSVEVEGPGTDTQYF
TGCAGCGTTGAAGTGGAGGGGCCAGGCACAGATACGCAGTATTTT
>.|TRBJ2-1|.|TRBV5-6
CASSLDLWGLQMSNEQFF
TGTGCCAGCAGCTTGGATCTGTGGGGACTCCAAATGTCAAATGAGCAGTTCTTC
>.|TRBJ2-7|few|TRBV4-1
CASSQASSYSSYEQYF
TGCGCCAGCAGTCAAGCCAGCTCTTATAGTTCCTACGAGCAGTACTTC
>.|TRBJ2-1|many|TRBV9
CASSVASSGPYNEQFF
TGTGCCAGCAGCGTAGCTAGTTCGGGCCCTTACAATGAGCAGTTCTTC
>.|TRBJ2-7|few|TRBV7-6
CASSLGAGTHYEQYF
TGTGCCAGCAGCTTAGGGGCCGGGACCCACTACGAGCAGTACTTC
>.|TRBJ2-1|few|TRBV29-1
CSVPGVRGSGHNEQFF
TGCAGCGTTCCCGGCGTGCGGGGTTCCGGTCACAATGAGCAGTTCTTC
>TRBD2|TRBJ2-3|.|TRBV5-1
CASSAYGGGITDTQYF
TGCGCCAGCAGCGCCTACGGGGGAGGGATCACAGATACGCAGTATTTT
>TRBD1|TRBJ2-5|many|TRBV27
CASSPQGLTQYF
TGTGCCAGCAGTCCACAGGGGTTGACCCAGTACTTC
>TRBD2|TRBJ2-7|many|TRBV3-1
CASAGGDFSEQYF
TGTGCCAGCGCGGGGGGTGACTTTTCGGAGCAGTACTTC
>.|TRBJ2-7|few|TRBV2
CASQGTYEQYF
TGTGCCAGCCAGGGTACCTACGAGCAGTACTTC
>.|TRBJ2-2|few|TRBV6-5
CASRNGVNTGELFF
TGTGCCAGCAGGAACGGGGTAAACACCGGGGAGCTGTTTTTT
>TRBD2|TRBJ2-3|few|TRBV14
CASSQTAGGSTDTQYF
TGTGCCAGCAGCCAGACAGCGGGGGGTAGCACAGATACGCAGTATTTT
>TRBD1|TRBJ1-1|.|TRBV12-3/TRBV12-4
CASSPLRQGGMNTEAFF
TGTGCCAGCAGCCCCCTCCGACAGGGGGGCATGAACACTGAAGCTTTCTTT
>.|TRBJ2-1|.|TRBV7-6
CASSLAPTAEQFF
TGTGCCAGCAGCTTAGCCCCCACGGCGGAGCAGTTCTTC